The sequence of this T cell receptor (beta chain) was determined in a study of post-analysis software for immune sequencing data. As for the study in general: Several disease courses (relapsing-remitting, secondary progressive and progressive-relapsing) of multiple sclerosis were included.

The study, taken as a whole, reports: Significantly lower normalized Chao1 diversity was found in patients with multiple sclerosis relative to controls. The five TRBV segments detected at higher frequency in patients than in controls included TRBV5-6, TRBV5-1 and TRBV20-1.

This clonotype was counted once. The antigen remains unidentified. J gave up 0 bases and V 6 bases, and 6 bases lay outside the gene matches. The CDR3 spans 16 residues. Germline-derived CDR1 and CDR2 are DFQATT and SNEGSKA (reference sequence). TCR beta cDNA libraries included unique molecular identifiers. About 500,000 cDNA molecules were obtained per 1 to 10 million input T cells. TCRdb itself ran the PCR reads through MiXCR, one entry per CDR3 protein. The table shows about 770,000 distinct CDR3 sequences, with more than 45% occurring only once. Sample: blood. This TCR was sampled from a girl between 10 and 17 years old with multiple sclerosis. This chain joins TRBV20-1 and TRBJ2-7; 15 bases agree with TRBD2. CDR3 loop: CSALGTSGRTSYEQYF. CDR3 coding DNA: TGCAGTGCGTTAGGGACTAGCGGGAGGACCTCCTACGAGCAGTACTTC.